The 25 T cell receptor beta chains listed next were all sequenced from one sample in a study of beta chain features in type 1 diabetes. Every isolated RNA sample was fully reverse transcribed, so sequencing captured expressed TCRB transcripts. Sequenced by immunoSEQ multiplex PCR; TCRdb stores in-frame clones only, minus some. The sample consists of fewer than 110,000 clones, 25% to 35% of them appearing once. Antigen specificity for these receptors is unknown. Findings of the study overall: Shortening that was moderate but significant affected the TCRB CDR3s of Type 1 diabetes patients in all four CD4+ subsets.

Sequencing was done on a sample of central memory CD4+ T cells from blood. All receptors come from a young woman with type 1 diabetes.

This rearrangement joins TRBV19 to TRBJ2-3, with TRBD1 as a possible D gene (5 bases). The CDR3 is 17 amino acids. Trimming took off 0 bases at V and 4 bases at J, with 17 bases between the two ends. Germline V gene lookup returns CDR1 LNHDA and CDR2 SQIVND (reference sequence). The CDR3 loop reads CASSIDKGMGRADTQYF. Here the CDR3 DNA reads TGTGCCAGTAGTATAGATAAGGGGATGGGAAGAGCAGATACGCAGTATTTT.

The DNA for the CDR3 is TGTGCCAGCAGCCCGGGACTAGAACGCGAGACGCGCGAGCAGTACGTC. Translated: CASSPGLERETREQYV. The V gene is TRBV7-2, the J gene TRBJ2-7, with TRBD2 matching 8 bases. V lost 5 bases, J lost 6 bases, and 15 bases stayed unmatched. Looked up from germline, CDR1 is SGHTA and CDR2 is FQGNSA. This CDR3 contains 16 residues.

This clone was found a few times. The rearrangement joins TRBV18 to TRBJ2-7; 9 positions match TRBD2. Germline V CDR1 and CDR2: KGHSH, LQKENI. After removal of 4 bases from V and 0 bases from J, the junction contained 7 bases not matched to a gene. CDR3 length equals 16 residues. The CDR3 region has the DNA TGTGCCAGCTCACTGGGGACTAGCCGTAGCTCCTACGAGCAGTACTTC. Protein: CASSLGTSRSSYEQYF.

The rearrangement uses TRBV7-9 and TRBJ2-5, with 9 bases fitting TRBD1. The CDR3 loop spans 14 amino acids. Trimming at V came to 4 bases and at J to 5 bases, leaving 5 bases not matched to a gene. The germline V gene has CDR1 SEHNR and CDR2 FQNEAQ (reference sequence). The CDR3 is CASSYTGGRETQYF. The CDR3 nucleotides read TGTGCCAGCAGCTACACAGGGGGCAGGGAGACCCAGTACTTC.

The rearrangement uses TRBV18 and TRBJ2-1; TRBD2 agrees at 14 bases. The CDR3 contains 16 residues. From germline, CDR1 is KGHSH and CDR2 LQKENI. The V segment lost 5 bases and the J segment 3 bases; nucleotides outside the gene matches: 3. The CDR3 is CASSSGTSGGYNEQFF. CDR3 DNA: TGTGCCAGCTCATCGGGGACTAGCGGGGGCTACAATGAGCAGTTCTTC.

This clone was recorded a few times. This chain links TRBV27 with TRBJ1-2; TRBD1 matches at 7 bases. The CDR3 has 14 amino acids. CDR1 and CDR2 (germline): MNHEY, SMNVEV (reference sequence). J was trimmed by 6 bases and V by 6 bases; bases with no gene match: 10. The CDR3 region is CASRTGYYSDGYTF. Written as DNA, the CDR3 is TGTGCCAGCAGGACAGGGTATTATTCCGATGGCTACACCTTC.

The J gene is TRBJ2-7, the V gene TRBV11-2; no firm D call. CDR3 length: 14 amino acids. Deletions cut 5 bases from V and 4 bases from J, with 15 bases between. CDR1 and CDR2 from the germline V gene are SGHAT and FQNNGV. The DNA of the CDR3 is TGTGCCAGCAGCGATCCCCCAAGCGTATACGAGCAGTACGTC. Translating it yields CASSDPPSVYEQYV.

The chain combines TRBV27 with TRBJ1-1; D ambiguous. This CDR3 is built from 14 residues. Germline V gene lookup returns CDR1 MNHEY and CDR2 SMNVEV (reference sequence). The V gene lost 4 bases and the J gene lost 1 base, with 10 bases spanning the gap. CDR3 coding DNA: TGTGCCAGCAGTTCCCCGCGGAGGAACACTGAAGCTTTCTTT. Protein: CASSSPRRNTEAFF.

The chain uses TRBV18 and TRBJ1-1; D remains ambiguous. Germline V gene data show CDR1 as KGHSH and CDR2 as LQKENI. This CDR3 is built from 17 residues. V was clipped by 2 bases and J by 5 bases, with 21 bases between them. Here the CDR3 DNA reads TGTGCCAGCTCACCATCTAACAGACTGGGAGCAAGGACTGAAGCTTTCTTT. Encoded protein: CASSPSNRLGARTEAFF.

This clone was recorded a few times. CDR3 in DNA: TGTGCCTGGAGGGGACAGGGACAGGAGTTCTTC. It encodes CAWRGQGQEFF. The gene calls are TRBV30 and TRBJ2-1; 9 bases are a match to TRBD1. Trimming cost V 3 bases and J 14 bases; bases outside gene matches: 5. The CDR3 runs 11 residues. CDR1 is GTSNPN and CDR2 is SVGIG in the germline V gene (reference sequence).

The gene calls are TRBV7-3 and TRBJ1-1; 8 nucleotides match TRBD1. Germline loops: CDR1 SGHTA, CDR2 FQGTGA. J gave up 0 bases and V 1 base, and 4 bases lay outside the gene matches. This CDR3 has 16 residues. CDR3 DNA: TGTGCCAGCAGCTTAAGGACAGGGACACTGAACACTGAAGCTTTCTTT. Translated: CASSLRTGTLNTEAFF.

This clone was detected ten times or more. This chain connects TRBV2 to TRBJ2-6, with D perhaps matching TRBD1 (5 bases). The CDR3 is made up of 15 amino acids. Germline CDR1 and CDR2: SNHLY and FYNNEI. V was clipped by 3 bases and J by 2 bases, with 8 bases between them. CDR3 region: CASSEGRAGANVLTF. The CDR3 nucleotides are TGTGCCAGCAGTGAGGGCAGGGCTGGGGCCAACGTCCTGACTTTC.

This clone was detected only a few times. The gene calls are TRBV7-2 and TRBJ1-2, with 10 bases fitting TRBD1. Germline CDR1 and CDR2: SGHTA and FQGNSA. After removal of 5 bases from V and 7 bases from J, the junction contained 4 bases not matched to a gene. The CDR3 extends over 13 amino acids. The CDR3 coding sequence is TGTGCCAGCAGCCCCGGACAGGGGGGTGGCTACACCTTC. Encoded protein: CASSPGQGGGYTF. Supplemented by reference TRBV7-2 and TRBJ1-2, the full variable domain reads GAGVSQSPSNKVTEKGKDVELRCDPISGHTALYWYRQSLGQGLEFLIYFQGNSAPDKSGLPSDRFSAERTGGSVSTLTIQRTQQEDSAVYLCASSPGQGGGYTFGSGTRLTVV.

This clone was found a few times. CDR3 amino acids: CASSERGFSEQFF. DNA for the CDR3: TGTGCCAGCAGTGAAAGAGGGTTCAGCGAGCAGTTCTTC. The J gene is TRBJ2-1, the V gene TRBV6-1; TRBD2 is a possible D gene (5 bases). CDR3 length: 13 residues. Per germline, CDR1 MNHNS and CDR2 SASEGT. With 2 bases removed from V and 10 bases from J, the gap between germline ends came to 12 bases.

The J gene is TRBJ2-7, the V gene TRBV2; a weak D match, TRBD2 (7 bases). Germline V gene data show CDR1 as SNHLY and CDR2 as FYNNEI. The CDR3 has 14 amino acids. Trimming left V 3 bases short and J 3 bases short, with 12 bases between. The CDR3 coding sequence is TGTGCCAGCAGTGAGTCGGGGGGCGGCTACGAGCAGTACGTC. Its protein is CASSESGGGYEQYV.

The chain joins TRBV7-9 to TRBJ2-7; D possibly corresponds to TRBD2 (5 bases). This CDR3 contains 14 residues. Trimming removed 0 bases at V and 6 bases at J, with 12 bases between. The germline CDR1 and CDR2 sequences are SEHNR and FQNEAQ (reference sequence). For the CDR3, the DNA is TGTGCCAGCAGCTTAGCGGCGGGTAACGGCGAGCAGTACGTC. This encodes CASSLAAGNGEQYV.

This clone was counted a single time. The chain employs TRBV2 and TRBJ1-5; 12 bases fit TRBD1. The CDR3 has 19 residues. CDR1 SNHLY and CDR2 FYNNEI come from the germline V gene. V shed 6 bases, J shed 5 bases, and the junction held 17 bases outside the gene matches. CDR3 nucleotide sequence: TGTGCCAGCAGATTAACCTGGGGACAGGGGGCGCGTGACCATCAGCCCCAGCATTTT. Translated, it gives CASRLTWGQGARDHQPQHF.

This clone was seen a handful of times. The V call is TRBV7-8, the J call TRBJ2-7, with D possibly being TRBD1 (6 bases). Germline V lookup: CDR1 SGHVS, CDR2 FQNEAQ. Trimming took off 1 base at V and 4 bases at J, with 11 bases between the two ends. This CDR3 region has 14 residues. This chain's CDR3 is CASSLEGGWYEQYF. CDR3 bases: TGTGCCAGCAGCTTAGAAGGGGGATGGTACGAGCAGTACTTC.

The chain couples TRBV30 to TRBJ2-5, with 10 positions matching TRBD2. CDR1 and CDR2 (germline): GTSNPN, SVGIG (reference sequence). Trimming took 0 bases from V and 2 from J; bases not matched to a gene: 21. The CDR3 has 21 residues. Here the CDR3 reads CAWSVPRGGLAGGRVQETQYF. CDR3 nucleotide sequence: TGTGCCTGGAGTGTACCCAGGGGAGGGTTAGCGGGAGGCCGAGTTCAAGAGACCCAGTACTTC. Filled out from reference TRBV30 and TRBJ2-5, the complete variable domain reads SQTIHQWPATLVQPVGSPLSLECTVEGTSNPNLYWYRQAAGRGLQLLFYSVGIGQISSEVPQNLSASRPQDRQFILSSKKLLLSDSGFYLCAWSVPRGGLAGGRVQETQYFGPGTRLLVL.

V usage is TRBV6-6 and J usage is TRBJ1-5; D gene ambiguous. Trimming stripped 6 bases from V and 5 bases from J, with 11 bases between. This CDR3 has 13 residues. In germline, CDR1 is MNHNY, CDR2 SVGAGI (reference sequence). CDR3 DNA sequence: TGTGCCAGCAGCCGGGGTTGGGATCAGCCCCAGCATTTT. Amino acid sequence: CASSRGWDQPQHF.

The gene calls are TRBV30 and TRBJ1-2; 7 bases are shared with TRBD1. The CDR3 consists of 13 residues. The junction had 7 bases not matched to a gene; V was cut back by 3 bases and J by 6 bases. CDR1 GTSNPN and CDR2 SVGIG come from the germline V gene (reference sequence). In DNA, the CDR3 is TGTGCCTGGAGCCCCAACAGGGGAGATGGCTACACCTTC. It codes for CAWSPNRGDGYTF. The full variable domain, with the rest looked up from reference TRBV30 and TRBJ1-2, is SQTIHQWPATLVQPVGSPLSLECTVEGTSNPNLYWYRQAAGRGLQLLFYSVGIGQISSEVPQNLSASRPQDRQFILSSKKLLLSDSGFYLCAWSPNRGDGYTFGSGTRLTVV.

This chain connects TRBV18 to TRBJ1-2; 10 bases line up with TRBD1. This CDR3 is built from 17 residues. CDR1 KGHSH and CDR2 LQKENI come from the germline V gene. The trim removed 3 bases at V and 4 bases at J, leaving 11 bases unmatched. In DNA form, the CDR3 reads TGTGCCAGCTCACCCGGGACAGGGGCGTCTCTCCTCTATGGCTACACCTTC. Translating it yields CASSPGTGASLLYGYTF.

The chain recombines TRBV7-3 with TRBJ2-1; 8 bases are a match to TRBD2. V was clipped by 5 bases and J by 5 bases; unmatched bases: 5. CDR1 SGHTA and CDR2 FQGTGA come from the germline V gene. The CDR3 has 14 amino acids. The CDR3 nucleotides read TGTGCCAGCAGCCCGGGACTAGAACACAATGAGCAGTTCTTC. As protein: CASSPGLEHNEQFF.

The chain uses TRBV7-2 and TRBJ2-3, with D perhaps TRBD2 (6 bases). Germline-derived CDR1 and CDR2 are SGHTA and FQGNSA. The V end was cut by 3 bases, the J end by 5 bases, with 18 bases between. This CDR3 comprises 16 residues. The CDR3 region is CASSFGGRGVGDTQYF. CDR3 in DNA: TGTGCCAGCAGCTTCGGTGGGCGGGGAGTTGGAGATACGCAGTATTTT.

The V gene is TRBV4-3, the J gene TRBJ2-5; no clear D gene. The germline V gene encodes CDR1 LGHNA and CDR2 YSLEER. V lost 0 bases, J lost 4 bases, and 12 bases lay in between. The CDR3 runs to 15 residues. CDR3 protein: CASSQEAQSGETQYF. DNA for the CDR3: TGCGCCAGCAGCCAAGAGGCACAGTCCGGAGAGACCCAGTACTTC.